Each of the 14 T cell receptor beta chains below was sequenced from the same sample in a study of cytomegalovirus exposure and HLA in healthy donors. Using immunoSEQ multiplex PCR, the repertoire was profiled, and TCRdb retains in-frame clones only, with some absent. The sample has hundreds of thousands of clones, 86% seen once. The material sequenced was PBMCs. The receptors come from a woman aged 18-29 years in good health and CMV-seronegative.

The CDR3: CASSIRRQGDQPQHF. The CDR3 DNA sequence: TGTGCCAGTAGTATTCGGCGGCAGGGGGATCAGCCCCAGCATTTT. The chain joins TRBV19 to TRBJ1-5; 7 bases map to TRBD1. V dropped 3 bases and J dropped 5; count of bases not matched to a gene: 7. This CDR3 has 15 amino acids. Germline V gives CDR1 LNHDA, CDR2 SQIVND (reference sequence).

The V call is TRBV27, the J call TRBJ2-1; 9 bases are a match to TRBD2. V lost 5 bases to trimming and J lost 7 bases; unmatched junction nucleotides: 6. The CDR3 runs to 14 residues. Germline CDR1 and CDR2: MNHEY and SMNVEV (reference sequence). CDR3 nucleotide sequence: TGTGCCAGCAGTATGGCGGGAGGGAGAAATGAGCAGTTCTTC. This codes for CASSMAGGRNEQFF.

V gene TRBV6-5 combines with J gene TRBJ2-2; 8 bases align to TRBD1. The ends lost 6 bases at V and 7 bases at J; junction bases unmatched: 7. Germline V lookup: CDR1 MNHEY, CDR2 SVGAGI. The CDR3 totals 14 residues. Here the CDR3 reads CASRPDRVIGELFF. Written as DNA, the CDR3 is TGTGCCAGCAGACCGGACAGGGTTATCGGGGAGCTGTTTTTT.

CDR3 sequence (DNA): TGCGCCAGCTCCAACCGGGACACCGAAGGTGTTGAAAAACTGTTTTTT. This translates into CASSNRDTEGVEKLFF. V gene TRBV5-1 combines with J gene TRBJ1-4; tentative D call: TRBD1 (6 bases). Germline CDR1 SGHRS, CDR2 YFSETQ. The CDR3 totals 16 residues. Trimming cost V 7 bases and J 7 bases, with 23 bases left between them.

The chain carries TRBV6-1 and TRBJ1-5; 7 nucleotides match TRBD1. The CDR3 has 16 residues. The V segment lost 3 bases and the J segment 1 base; nucleotides outside the gene matches: 6. Germline V gene data show CDR1 as MNHNS and CDR2 as SASEGT. The CDR3 nucleotides are TGTGCCAGCAGTGATCCAAGGGGGCTGAGCAATCAGCCCCAGCATTTT. This sequence encodes CASSDPRGLSNQPQHF.

The chain carries TRBV10-2 and TRBJ2-6, with TRBD2 as a possible D gene (5 bases). CDR3 length: 18 residues. Germline V gives CDR1 WSHSY, CDR2 SAAADI. Deletions cut 0 bases from V and 2 bases from J, with 14 bases between. DNA of the CDR3: TGCGCCAGCAGTGAGTCTAGGAGACGGGGTCCTGGGGCCAACGTCCTGACTTTC. The encoded protein is CASSESRRRGPGANVLTF.

The V gene is TRBV28, the J gene TRBJ2-7, with 9 positions matching TRBD1. This CDR3 is built from 13 residues. The V gene end was trimmed by 7 bases and the J gene end by 1 base; junction bases not matched to a gene: 2. Germline V gene data show CDR1 as MDHEN and CDR2 as SYDVKM. The CDR3 here is CASMGQGSYEQYF. For the CDR3, the DNA is TGTGCCAGCATGGGACAGGGTTCCTACGAGCAGTACTTC.

This rearrangement joins TRBV18 to TRBJ2-4; TRBD1 matches at 8 bases. The germline gives CDR1 KGHSH, CDR2 LQKENI. CDR3 size: 17 residues. V was clipped by 2 bases and J by 1 base; unmatched bases: 7. CDR3 sequence reads: CASSPWTGQVAKNIQYF. The CDR3 nucleotides are TGTGCCAGCTCACCATGGACAGGGCAAGTGGCCAAAAACATTCAGTACTTC. Full variable domain (rest looked up from reference TRBV18 and TRBJ2-4): NAGVMQNPRHLVRRRGQEARLRCSPMKGHSHVYWYRQLPEEGLKFMVYLQKENIIDESGMPKERFSAEFPKEGPSILRIQQVVRGDSAAYFCASSPWTGQVAKNIQYFGAGTRLSVL.

The rearrangement uses TRBV28 and TRBJ2-1; TRBD1 is a possible D gene (6 bases). The CDR3 loop spans 16 amino acids. Germline CDR1 reads MDHEN; CDR2 reads SYDVKM. Trimming stripped 3 bases from V and 6 bases from J, with 18 bases between. The CDR3 reads CASSLPDMGATNEQFF. In DNA form, the CDR3 reads TGTGCCAGCAGTTTGCCGGACATGGGGGCCACCAATGAGCAGTTCTTC.

Within the sample, this clone is medium-sized. V usage is TRBV14 and J usage is TRBJ1-2; D may be TRBD1 (5 bases). Germline lookup yields CDR1 SGHDN and CDR2 FVKESK. Trimming removed 2 bases from V and 3 bases from J, with 13 bases in between. The CDR3 is 15 amino acids. The CDR3 region has the DNA TGTGCCAGCAGCCAATTATTCGGGGGACACTATGGCTACACCTTC. The encoded protein is CASSQLFGGHYGYTF.

V gene TRBV5-4 combines with J gene TRBJ1-3; D not resolved. Trimming removed 3 bases from V and 0 bases from J, with 13 bases in between. CDR1 is SGHNT and CDR2 is YYREEE in the germline V gene (reference sequence). The CDR3 is 16 residues long. The CDR3 DNA is TGTGCCAGCAGCTGGGAACGGGGAATCTCTGGAAACACCATATATTTT. Its translation: CASSWERGISGNTIYF. The whole variable domain, filled in from reference TRBV5-4 and TRBJ1-3, reads ETGVTQSPTHLIKTRGQQVTLRCSSQSGHNTVSWYQQALGQGPQFIFQYYREEENGRGNFPPRFSGLQFPNYSSELNVNALELDDSALYLCASSWERGISGNTIYFGEGSWLTVV.

The CDR3 loop is CASIIGQGKIMYGYTF. CDR3 nucleotides: TGTGCCAGCATTATAGGACAGGGGAAAATAATGTATGGCTACACCTTC. The gene calls are TRBV28 and TRBJ1-2; 9 bases line up with TRBD1. V shed 7 bases and J 5 bases; nucleotides not matched to a gene: 14. CDR1 and CDR2 from the germline V gene are MDHEN and SYDVKM. This CDR3 spans 16 amino acids.

The chain employs TRBV10-3 and TRBJ2-3; D unresolved. The CDR3 contains 13 residues. V was cut by 5 bases and J by 2 bases, with 8 bases left in between. From germline, CDR1 is ENHRY and CDR2 SYGVKD. CDR3 nucleotides: TGTGCCATCAGTCTCGCGGTCACAGATACGCAGTATTTT. This encodes CAISLAVTDTQYF.

The chain uses TRBV9 and TRBJ2-2; 9 positions agree with TRBD2. Germline V gene sequence: CDR1 SGDLS, CDR2 YYNGEE. V lost 0 bases, J lost 4 bases, and 7 bases stayed unmatched. The CDR3 length is 17 residues. The CDR3 region has the DNA TGTGCCAGCAGCGTAGGAGGGGTAGCGGGAGCCACCGGGGAGCTGTTTTTT. Encoded protein: CASSVGGVAGATGELFF.